The rows below give T cell receptor beta chains drawn from one sample of a study of T cell changes during pregnancy in multiple sclerosis. TCRdb's table, derived via immunoSEQ multiplex PCR, lists solely in-frame clones and lacks some. The table records tens of thousands of clones, around 92% of them present only once. Specimen: CD4+ T cells from peripheral blood mononuclear cells, collected after pregnancy. Source of these receptors: a female donor with multiple sclerosis, enrolled in a pregnancy study. Both conserved end residues are part of each CDR3. The order of the fields is CDR3 length, clone size, D gene, V gene, J gene, CDR3 DNA, CDR3 protein. D genes are given only for firm matches. Size values are once, few and many counts, or a class for expanded clones, and some rows have none.

14,NA,TRBD1,TRBV5-1,TRBJ2-1,TGCGCCAGCAGAGGGGGACAGGGGAGCAATGAGCAGTTCTTC,CASRGGQGSNEQFF
18,few,TRBD2,TRBV4-3,TRBJ2-1,TGCGCCAGCAGCCAAGAAGTCTTAAGACTAGCGCGATACAATGAGCAGTTCTTC,CASSQEVLRLARYNEQFF
16,NA,TRBD2,TRBV27,TRBJ2-5,TGTGCCAGCAGTCCCGTTGGGCTAGCGGAACTTGGGAACCAGTACTTC,CASSPVGLAELGNQYF
11,NA,NA,TRBV12-5,TRBJ2-1,TGTGCTAGTGGTTTGTCGAGTGAGCAGTTCTTC,CASGLSSEQFF
15,NA,NA,TRBV27,TRBJ1-1,TGTGCCAGCAGTTGGTACAGGGTGGACGACACTGAAGCTTTCTTT,CASSWYRVDDTEAFF
13,NA,NA,TRBV19,TRBJ1-4,TGTGCCAGTAGGACAGCAACTAATGAAAAACTGTTTTTT,CASRTATNEKLFF
17,NA,TRBD2,TRBV5-1,TRBJ2-2,TGCGCCAGCAGCTCCTTTTCTAGCGGCCTGACCGCGGGGGAGCTGTTTTTT,CASSSFSSGLTAGELFF
13,NA,NA,TRBV19,TRBJ2-5,TGTGCCAGTAGTATTGCAGGGGAGGAGACCCAGTACTTC,CASSIAGEETQYF
16,NA,TRBD2,TRBV18,TRBJ2-1,TGTGCCAGCTCACCACGTACTAGCGGGGGGTACAATGAGCAGTTCTTC,CASSPRTSGGYNEQFF
14,NA,NA,TRBV19,TRBJ1-1,TGTGCCAGTAACCACGACAGGCTGAACACTGAAGCTTTCTTT,CASNHDRLNTEAFF
14,NA,NA,TRBV7-2,TRBJ1-2,TGTGCCAGCTCGGCCGAGATAGGGGCTGCTGGCTACACCTTC,CASSAEIGAAGYTF
16,once,NA,TRBV7-8,TRBJ2-3,TGTGCCAGCAGCTTATCCAACATCCCTAGCACAGATACGCAGTATTTT,CASSLSNIPSTDTQYF
15,NA,NA,TRBV28,TRBJ1-4,TGTGCCAGCAGTTTAAACGGTGCAACTAATGAAAAACTGTTTTTT,CASSLNGATNEKLFF
11,NA,NA,TRBV12-5,TRBJ2-1,TGTGCTAGTGGTCACTACAATGAGCAGTTCTTC,CASGHYNEQFF
15,NA,TRBD2,TRBV6-1,TRBJ2-1,TGTGCCAGCAGGGAGGGACTAGCCGCTTCCAATGAGCAGTTCTTC,CASREGLAASNEQFF
15,NA,NA,TRBV30,TRBJ1-3,TGTGCCTGGAGTTCCCCCAGGGCGCGCGGAAACACCATATATTTT,CAWSSPRARGNTIYF
13,NA,NA,TRBV7-3,TRBJ2-2,TGTGCCAGCAGCTTAACCAGTCCCGGGGAGCTGTTTTTT,CASSLTSPGELFF
15,NA,TRBD1,TRBV5-1,TRBJ1-4,TGCGCCAGCAGCTTGGCTACAGGGGCTAATGAAAAACTGTTTTTT,CASSLATGANEKLFF
14,NA,NA,TRBV6-5,TRBJ2-5,TGTGCCAGCAGTCCGACAGCACCCGGGGAGACCCAGTACTTC,CASSPTAPGETQYF